What follows are 24 T cell receptor beta chains derived from one specimen sequenced in a study of shared clonotypes between healthy human individuals. The data were produced by immunoSEQ multiplex PCR, yet TCRdb's version contains in-frame clones alone and is incomplete. The data contain hundreds of thousands of clones, around 73% of them singletons. The sequenced sample consisted of memory CD4+ T cells sorted from blood. Described subset: CD45RA-negative fraction. These receptors came from a woman under 40 in good health.

J is TRBJ2-1 and V is TRBV2; 8 nucleotides agree with TRBD2. Germline V CDR1 and CDR2: SNHLY, FYNNEI. The trim removed 3 bases at V and 3 bases at J, leaving 7 bases unmatched. The CDR3 sequence is 16 residues long. The CDR3 region is CASSDRKLADYNEQFF. CDR3 DNA: TGTGCCAGCAGTGATAGGAAACTAGCGGACTACAATGAGCAGTTCTTC.

This clone was seen at least ten times. The gene calls are TRBV7-9 and TRBJ1-1; 7 nucleotides agree with TRBD1. The CDR3 sequence is 15 residues long. Losses at the gene ends were 5 bases for V and 2 bases for J; bases not matched to a gene: 8. Germline V lookup: CDR1 SEHNR, CDR2 FQNEAQ (reference sequence). CDR3 residues: CASSPGGQRNTEAFF. CDR3 nucleotide sequence: TGTGCCAGCAGCCCGGGGGGACAGAGAAACACTGAAGCTTTCTTT.

The chain uses TRBV6-1 and TRBJ2-2; a weak D match, TRBD1 (5 bases). The CDR3 totals 13 residues. The V gene's germline CDR1 is MNHNS and CDR2 SASEGT. Trimming shortened V by 10 bases and J by 3 bases, and 12 bases separated the two germline ends. For the CDR3, the DNA is TGTGCCACCCTACAGGCTTACACCGGGGAGCTGTTTTTT. Amino acid sequence: CATLQAYTGELFF.

The V and J genes are TRBV11-2 and TRBJ2-7; D is possibly TRBD2 (5 bases). Trimming left V 5 bases short and J 2 bases short, with 7 bases between. The germline V gene encodes CDR1 SGHAT and CDR2 FQNNGV. The CDR3 loop spans 12 amino acids. The CDR3 reads CASSMTTYEQYF. The CDR3 DNA reads TGTGCCAGCAGCATGACTACCTACGAGCAGTACTTC.

The gene calls are TRBV5-1 and TRBJ2-7; a weak D match, TRBD1 (6 bases). This CDR3 region has 12 residues. Trimming left V 4 bases short and J 3 bases short, with 8 bases between. Germline V CDR1 and CDR2: SGHRS, YFSETQ. This chain's CDR3 is CASSTGNYEQYF. In DNA, the CDR3 is TGCGCCAGCAGCACAGGGAACTACGAGCAGTACTTC.

The gene calls are TRBV28 and TRBJ2-7; D could derive from TRBD1 or TRBD2 (5 bases each). Per germline, CDR1 MDHEN and CDR2 SYDVKM. The length of the CDR3 is 14 residues. V gave up 4 bases and J gave up 2 bases, with 12 bases separating them. The CDR3 loop reads CASSSEGSPYEQYF. The CDR3 nucleotides are TGTGCCAGCAGTTCAGAGGGGTCTCCCTACGAGCAGTACTTC.

The genes are TRBV6-1 and TRBJ2-2, with D possibly TRBD1 on 6 matching bases. The CDR3 is 14 amino acids. Germline lookup yields CDR1 MNHNS and CDR2 SASEGT. V lost 8 bases and J 1 base, leaving 11 bases between the germline ends. In DNA form, the CDR3 reads TGTGCCAGCGGCTTGACAGGGAACACCGGGGAGCTGTTTTTT. Its translation: CASGLTGNTGELFF.

This clone was seen a single time. This rearrangement joins TRBV5-1 to TRBJ1-5; D gene unclear. V lost 5 bases to trimming and J lost 1 base, with 13 bases between them. CDR1 is SGHRS, CDR2 YFSETQ, per germline. The CDR3 spans 15 residues. The CDR3 nucleotides read TGCGCCAGCAGACTAAACGCCGGGAGCAATCAGCCCCAGCATTTT. It codes for CASRLNAGSNQPQHF.

The chain joins TRBV5-4 to TRBJ2-3; a weak D match, TRBD2 (6 bases). Trimming pared 6 bases from V and 1 base from J, leaving 18 bases between. This CDR3 is 16 amino acids long. Per the germline V gene, CDR1 is SGHNT and CDR2 is YYREEE (reference sequence). The CDR3 DNA reads as TGTGCCAGCACCCGGGGCCCGGCTAGCGGCACAGATACGCAGTATTTT. It specifies CASTRGPASGTDTQYF.

The chain recombines TRBV21-1 with TRBJ2-7; TRBD1 was called by the table and not checked on the DNA. TRBV21-1 is flagged as a pseudogene. The length of the CDR3 is 17 residues. CDR3: CASSKKIRQGARSEQYF. The CDR3 region has the DNA TGTGCCAGCAGCAAAAAAATCCGACAGGGGGCTCGGAGCGAGCAGTACTTC.

CDR3 sequence: CRERARTEAFF. The DNA for the CDR3 is TGTCGGGAGAGGGCGCGGACTGAAGCTTTCTTT. This chain connects TRBV30 to TRBJ1-1; D not resolved. CDR3 length: 11 residues. Germline V gene data show CDR1 as GTSNPN and CDR2 as SVGIG (reference sequence). The variable domain in full, with the rest retrieved from reference TRBV30 and TRBJ1-1, is SQTIHQWPATLVQPVGSPLSLECTVEGTSNPNLYWYRQAAGRGLQLLFYSVGIGQISSEVPQNLSASRPQDRQFILSSKKLLLSDSGFYLCRERARTEAFFGQGTRLTVV.

Remarks on this clone: The sample holds other DNA sequences that translate to the same CDR3. The chain couples TRBV28 to TRBJ1-2; D call uncertain. CDR3 size: 13 residues. Germline V gene lookup returns CDR1 MDHEN and CDR2 SYDVKM. Trimming took off 3 bases at V and 1 base at J, with 6 bases between the two ends. The CDR3 loop is CASSFSRNYGYTF. The CDR3 nucleotides read TGTGCCAGCAGTTTTTCACGTAACTATGGCTACACCTTC.

With regard to this clone: Other nucleotide sequences from this sample produce the same CDR3. The chain combines TRBV5-1 with TRBJ2-7; TRBD1 matches at 7 bases. CDR3 length: 12 amino acids. After removal of 10 bases from V and 0 bases from J, the junction contained 4 bases not matched to a gene. The germline gives CDR1 SGHRS, CDR2 YFSETQ. CDR3 region: CASRDSSYEQYF. The CDR3 DNA is TGCGCCTCCCGGGACAGCTCCTACGAGCAGTACTTC.

The CDR3 sequence: CASSPILGEQFF. For the CDR3, the DNA is TGTGCCAGCAGCCCCATCCTAGGCGAGCAGTTCTTC. The J gene is TRBJ2-1, the V gene TRBV7-9; no definite D call. V was cut by 5 bases and J by 10 bases, with 12 bases left in between. Germline assignment: CDR1 SEHNR and CDR2 FQNEAQ (reference sequence). This CDR3 comprises 12 residues.

This chain connects TRBV4-2 to TRBJ2-5; 8 bases map to TRBD2. This CDR3 comprises 16 residues. The V gene end was trimmed by 1 base and the J gene end by 5 bases; junction bases not matched to a gene: 9. Per germline, CDR1 LGHNA and CDR2 YNFKEQ. This chain's CDR3 is CASSQVLSGKGETQYF. The CDR3 coding sequence is TGTGCCAGCAGCCAAGTACTTAGCGGGAAGGGGGAGACCCAGTACTTC.

The genes are TRBV7-9 and TRBJ2-7; D gene uncertain. There are 15 residues in the CDR3. CDR1 is SEHNR, CDR2 FQNEAQ, per germline (reference sequence). V was shortened by 5 bases and J by 5 bases, with 19 bases between the two germline ends. Here the CDR3 reads CASSPASPVLDEQYF. CDR3 sequence (DNA): TGTGCCAGCAGCCCAGCTAGTCCAGTCTTAGACGAGCAGTACTTC.

The genes are TRBV2 and TRBJ1-2; 7 nucleotides agree with TRBD1. The CDR3 runs 13 residues. Germline V lookup: CDR1 SNHLY, CDR2 FYNNEI. The V gene end was trimmed by 11 bases and the J gene end by 6 bases; junction bases not matched to a gene: 12. This CDR3 reads CAGTGQAGDGYTF. The CDR3 coding sequence is TGTGCCGGAACAGGACAGGCCGGCGATGGCTACACCTTC.

This clone appeared once. V and J are TRBV2 and TRBJ1-5; tentative D call: TRBD1 (5 bases). The germline CDR1 and CDR2 sequences are SNHLY and FYNNEI. The CDR3 length is 15 residues. V was cut by 6 bases and J by 0 bases, with 12 bases left in between. The CDR3 nucleotides are TGTGCCAGCAGAGGAGACAGCATTAGCAATCAGCCCCAGCATTTT. This codes for CASRGDSISNQPQHF. Drawing the rest from reference TRBV2 and TRBJ1-5, the complete variable domain is EPEVTQTPSHQVTQMGQEVILRCVPISNHLYFYWYRQILGQKVEFLVSFYNNEISEKSEIFDDQFSVERPDGSNFTLKIRSTKLEDSAMYFCASRGDSISNQPQHFGDGTRLSIL.

The V and J genes are TRBV11-3 and TRBJ2-2, with 7 bases lining up with TRBD2. The CDR3 has 16 amino acids. V was pared by 5 bases and J by 7 bases, with 13 bases of the junction left unmatched. CDR1 is SGHNT, CDR2 YENEEA, per germline. CDR3: CASSKTAGRSGGELFF. CDR3 DNA sequence: TGTGCCAGCAGCAAGACAGCGGGACGTTCTGGCGGGGAGCTGTTTTTT.

As regards this clone: The same CDR3 arises from other DNA sequences in this sample as well. The chain couples TRBV29-1 to TRBJ1-2, with D unresolved. V lost 4 bases to trimming and J lost 7 bases, with 7 bases between them. Germline V gene data show CDR1 as SQVTM and CDR2 as ANQGSEA. This CDR3 is built from 10 residues. Here the CDR3 reads CSVVGPGYTF. The CDR3 DNA reads TGCAGCGTTGTAGGGCCTGGCTACACCTTC.

This sequence joins TRBV15 and TRBJ2-7; TRBD1 agrees at 11 bases. With 0 bases clipped from V and 6 bases from J, the junction kept 7 bases outside the gene matches. CDR1 LNHNV and CDR2 YYDKDF come from the germline V gene (reference sequence). The CDR3 totals 16 residues. The CDR3 spells CATSREIGQGAGEQYF. CDR3 bases: TGTGCCACCAGCAGAGAAATCGGACAGGGGGCGGGCGAGCAGTACTTC.

The gene calls are TRBV7-8 and TRBJ1-2; TRBD1 might be the D (5 bases). Per the germline V gene, CDR1 is SGHVS and CDR2 is FQNEAQ. The length of the CDR3 is 12 residues. Trimming shortened V by 3 bases and J by 6 bases, and 8 bases separated the two germline ends. The CDR3 loop reads CASSFKGDGYTF. The CDR3 DNA reads TGTGCCAGCAGCTTTAAAGGGGATGGCTACACCTTC.

V usage is TRBV4-1 and J usage is TRBJ2-1, with 7 bases that match TRBD2. With V trimmed by 4 bases and J by 10 bases, 22 bases remained unmatched. The germline CDR1 and CDR2 sequences are MGHRA and YSYEKL. The CDR3 totals 18 residues. The CDR3 reads CASSLGLGGSRILDEQFF. The CDR3 DNA is TGCGCCAGCAGCCTGGGGTTGGGGGGGAGTAGGATACTGGACGAGCAGTTCTTC.

The J gene is TRBJ1-4, the V gene TRBV19; 7 bases are shared with TRBD1. Trimming cost V 10 bases and J 11 bases; bases outside gene matches: 7. Germline V CDR1 and CDR2: LNHDA, SQIVND (reference sequence). CDR3 length equals 11 residues. CDR3 protein: CATTDRDKLFF. The CDR3 region has the DNA TGTGCCACGACCGACAGGGACAAACTGTTTTTT.